These T cell receptor beta chains were read from a single sample in a study of blood T cell repertoires in COVID-19. Clones were read by immunoSEQ multiplex PCR, and TCRdb kept only the in-frame ones, dropping some. The sample lists roughly 140,000 clones; about 91% were seen once. The specimen sequenced was peripheral blood. The receptors derive from a human donor in a cohort sampled during active COVID-19. CDR3s include the opening cysteine and the closing phenylalanine or tryptophan. The D gene is left open where the match is weak. Rows give clone size only sometimes, using once, few, many, or a class for an expanded clone.

NA	TRBV6-6	TRBJ1-2	NA	TGTGCCAGCAGCAAGAGACACTTCTATGGCTACACCTTC	CASSKRHFYGYTF
NA	TRBV7-2	TRBJ2-7	few	TGTGCCAGCAGCTATGGACTTGGCGGCGAGCAGTACTTC	CASSYGLGGEQYF
NA	TRBV7-9	TRBJ1-2	NA	TGTGCCAGCAACATGGGGGGAGAGGGCTACACCTTC	CASNMGGEGYTF
TRBD1	TRBV11-2	TRBJ2-5	NA	TGTGCCAGCACCAGGAACAGGGGTAAAGAGACCCAGTACTTC	CASTRNRGKETQYF
NA	TRBV4-2	TRBJ1-3	NA	TGTGCCAGCAGTCCCGGCAGGGGAAAGGCTGGAAACACCATATATTTT	CASSPGRGKAGNTIYF
TRBD1	TRBV7-2	TRBJ2-7	NA	TGTGCCAGCAGCTTTGGGACAGGGTTCTACGAGCAGTACTTC	CASSFGTGFYEQYF
NA	TRBV6-5	TRBJ2-7	NA	TGTGCGAGCCAGGGAGGGGGTGCTTACGAGCAGTACTTC	CASQGGGAYEQYF
TRBD1	TRBV6-5	TRBJ1-2	NA	TGTGCCAGCAGTCACGGACAGGGGGCTCATGGCTACACCTTC	CASSHGQGAHGYTF
TRBD2	TRBV7-9	TRBJ2-1	NA	TGTGCCAGCAGCTTAGGTAGCGGGGGATCCCCCCGGCAGTTCTTC	CASSLGSGGSPRQFF
NA	TRBV4-1	TRBJ2-7	NA	TGCGCCAGCAGCCCCGCCGGCTCCTACGAGCAGTACTTC	CASSPAGSYEQYF
NA	TRBV7-9	TRBJ1-2	NA	TGTGCCAGCAGCTTAACTGAGAACTATGGCTACACCTTC	CASSLTENYGYTF
TRBD1	TRBV7-9	TRBJ2-7	NA	TGTGCCAGCAGTAGCACAGGGGGCAACGAGCAGTACTTC	CASSSTGGNEQYF
TRBD1	TRBV4-2	TRBJ2-3	NA	TGTGCCAGCAGCCAATCAGGGGGTAGGAGCACAGATACGCAGTATTTT	CASSQSGGRSTDTQYF
TRBD2	TRBV5-6	TRBJ2-2	NA	TGTGCCAGCAGCTTACTAGCGGGGAACACCGGGGAGCTGTTTTTT	CASSLLAGNTGELFF
TRBD1	TRBV6-5	TRBJ1-5	NA	TGTGCCAGCAGGGGACAGGGTCGGGTAGGGCCCCAGCATTTT	CASRGQGRVGPQHF
NA	TRBV7-9	TRBJ2-2	NA	TGTGCCAGCAGCCGGCCGCCTGACAGGGTGCGGGGCACCGGGGAGCTGTTTTTT	CASSRPPDRVRGTGELFF
NA	TRBV15	TRBJ2-1	NA	TGTGCCACCAGCAGAGGAGGGAGCTCCTACAATGAGCAGTTCTTC	CATSRGGSSYNEQFF
NA	TRBV12-3/TRBV12-4	TRBJ1-2	NA	TGTGCCAGCAGTTCCACCCGAGCTCTAACCTTC	CASSSTRALTF
TRBD1	TRBV6-6	TRBJ1-2	NA	TGTGCCAGCAGTGCGCTTGGGACAGGGGGCGATCGCTACACCTTC	CASSALGTGGDRYTF
TRBD2	TRBV27	TRBJ2-1	NA	TGTGCCCCCCCACGGGGGGGGGAGTACAATGAGCAGTTCTTC	CAPPRGGEYNEQFF